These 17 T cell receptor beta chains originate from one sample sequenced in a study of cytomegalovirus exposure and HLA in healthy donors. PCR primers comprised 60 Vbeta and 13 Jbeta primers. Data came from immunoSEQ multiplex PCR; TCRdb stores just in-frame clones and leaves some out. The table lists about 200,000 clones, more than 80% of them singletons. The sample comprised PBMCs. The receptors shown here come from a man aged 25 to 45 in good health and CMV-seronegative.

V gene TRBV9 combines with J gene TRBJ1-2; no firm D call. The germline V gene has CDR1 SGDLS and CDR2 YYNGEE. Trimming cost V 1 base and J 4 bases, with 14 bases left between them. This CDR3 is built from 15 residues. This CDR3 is CASSVSDSSFYGYTF. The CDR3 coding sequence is TGTGCCAGCAGCGTATCTGACTCGTCCTTCTATGGCTACACCTTC.

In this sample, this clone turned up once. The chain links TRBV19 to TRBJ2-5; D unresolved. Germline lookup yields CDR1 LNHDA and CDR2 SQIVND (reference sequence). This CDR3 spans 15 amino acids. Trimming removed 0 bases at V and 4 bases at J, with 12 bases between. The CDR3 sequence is CASSIEGGQAETQYF. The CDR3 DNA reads TGTGCCAGTAGTATAGAGGGTGGGCAGGCAGAGACCCAGTACTTC.

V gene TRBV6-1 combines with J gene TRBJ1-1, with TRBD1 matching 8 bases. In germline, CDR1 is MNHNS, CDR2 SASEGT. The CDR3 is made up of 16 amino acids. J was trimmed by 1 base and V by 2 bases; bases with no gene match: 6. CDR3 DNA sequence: TGTGCCAGCAGTGAACGGACAGGGCTGAGGAACACTGAAGCTTTCTTT. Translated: CASSERTGLRNTEAFF.

Here the CDR3 reads CSVGKGQGRTEAFF. CDR3 in DNA: TGCAGCGTTGGAAAGGGACAGGGTAGGACTGAAGCTTTCTTT. J is TRBJ1-1 and V is TRBV29-1; 9 bases are a match to TRBD1. Trimming removed 4 bases from V and 5 bases from J; junction bases left unmatched: 8. Germline-derived CDR1 and CDR2 are SQVTM and ANQGSEA. This CDR3 has 14 amino acids.

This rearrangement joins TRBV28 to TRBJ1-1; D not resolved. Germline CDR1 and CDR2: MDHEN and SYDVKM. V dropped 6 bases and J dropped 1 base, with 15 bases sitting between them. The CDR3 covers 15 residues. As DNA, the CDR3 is TGTGCCAGCAGGGGCAGACCCTGGAAGAACACTGAAGCTTTCTTT. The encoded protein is CASRGRPWKNTEAFF.

CDR3 coding DNA: TGTGCCAGCAGTTTCCTGGACAGAAATTCACCCCTCCACTTT. Its translation: CASSFLDRNSPLHF. The chain couples TRBV27 to TRBJ1-6; the D gene is possibly TRBD1 (6 bases). The germline V gene has CDR1 MNHEY and CDR2 SMNVEV (reference sequence). The V end was cut by 3 bases, the J end by 7 bases, with 10 bases between. The CDR3 is 14 amino acids.

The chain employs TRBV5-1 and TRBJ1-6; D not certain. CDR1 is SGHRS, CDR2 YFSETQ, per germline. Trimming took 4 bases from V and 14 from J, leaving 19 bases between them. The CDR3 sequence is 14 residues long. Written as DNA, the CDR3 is TGCGCCAGCAGCCACACCGATCCTTCCTCCACCCTCCACTTT. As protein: CASSHTDPSSTLHF. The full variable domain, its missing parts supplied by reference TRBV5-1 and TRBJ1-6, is KAGVTQTPRYLIKTRGQQVTLSCSPISGHRSVSWYQQTPGQGLQFLFEYFSETQRNKGNFPGRFSGRQFSNSRSEMNVSTLELGDSALYLCASSHTDPSSTLHFGNGTRLTVT.

CDR3 in amino acids: CASSLDGTGGQPQHF. The CDR3 region has the DNA TGTGCCAGCAGCTTAGATGGTACAGGAGGGCAGCCCCAGCATTTT. The chain carries TRBV7-2 and TRBJ1-5; D is possibly TRBD1 (5 bases). V lost 1 base, J lost 7 bases, and 14 bases lay in between. CDR3 length equals 15 residues. Germline assignment: CDR1 SGHTA and CDR2 FQGNSA.

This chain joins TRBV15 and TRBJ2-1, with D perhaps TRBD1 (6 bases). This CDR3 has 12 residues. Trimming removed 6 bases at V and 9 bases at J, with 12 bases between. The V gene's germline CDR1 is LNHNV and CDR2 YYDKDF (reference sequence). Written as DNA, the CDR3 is TGTGCCACCAGTCACAGGGATTTTGAGCAGTTCTTC. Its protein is CATSHRDFEQFF. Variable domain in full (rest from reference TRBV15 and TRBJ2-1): DAMVIQNPRYQVTQFGKPVTLSCSQTLNHNVMYWYQQKSSQAPKLLFHYYDKDFNNEADTPDNFQSRRPNTSFCFLDIRSPGLGDTAMYLCATSHRDFEQFFGPGTRLTVL.

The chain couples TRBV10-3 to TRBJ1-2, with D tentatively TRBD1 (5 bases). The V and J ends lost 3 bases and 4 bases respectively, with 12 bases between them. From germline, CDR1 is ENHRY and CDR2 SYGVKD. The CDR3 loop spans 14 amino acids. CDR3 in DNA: TGTGCCATCAGTGATGGGGGGGGTTCCTATGGCTACACCTTC. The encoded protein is CAISDGGGSYGYTF.

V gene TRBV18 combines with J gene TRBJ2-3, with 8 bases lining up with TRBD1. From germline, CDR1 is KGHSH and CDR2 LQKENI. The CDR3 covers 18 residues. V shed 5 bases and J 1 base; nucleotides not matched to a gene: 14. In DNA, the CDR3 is TGTGCCAGCTCATTACTCCGGGACAGGCAGCCCCGCACAGATACGCAGTATTTT. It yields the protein CASSLLRDRQPRTDTQYF.

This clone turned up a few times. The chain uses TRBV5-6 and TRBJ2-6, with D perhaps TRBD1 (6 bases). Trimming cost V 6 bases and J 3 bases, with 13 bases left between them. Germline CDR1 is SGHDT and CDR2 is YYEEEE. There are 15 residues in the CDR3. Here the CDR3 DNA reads TGTGCCAGCACTGGACAGCTCAATGGGGCCAACGTCCTGACTTTC. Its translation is CASTGQLNGANVLTF.

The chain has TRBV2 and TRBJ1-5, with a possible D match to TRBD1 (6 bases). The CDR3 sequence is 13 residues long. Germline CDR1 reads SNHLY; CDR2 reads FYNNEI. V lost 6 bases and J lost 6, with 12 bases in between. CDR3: CASREGGTQPQHF. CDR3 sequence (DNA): TGTGCCAGCAGAGAGGGGGGGACTCAGCCCCAGCATTTT.

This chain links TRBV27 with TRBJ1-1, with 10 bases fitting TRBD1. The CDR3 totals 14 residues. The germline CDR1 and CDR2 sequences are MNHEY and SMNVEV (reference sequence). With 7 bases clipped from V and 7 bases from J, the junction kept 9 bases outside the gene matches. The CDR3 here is CASNPTGGGNEAFF. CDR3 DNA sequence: TGTGCCAGCAACCCGACAGGGGGCGGTAATGAAGCTTTCTTT.

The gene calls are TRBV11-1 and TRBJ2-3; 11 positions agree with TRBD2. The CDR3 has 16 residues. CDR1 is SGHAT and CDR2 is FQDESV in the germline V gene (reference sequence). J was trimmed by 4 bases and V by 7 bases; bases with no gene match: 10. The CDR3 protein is CASTYQIAGGPDTQYF. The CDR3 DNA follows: TGTGCCAGCACCTACCAGATAGCGGGGGGGCCAGATACGCAGTATTTT. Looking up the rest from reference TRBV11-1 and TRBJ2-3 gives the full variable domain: EAEVAQSPRYKITEKSQAVAFWCDPISGHATLYWYRQILGQGPELLVQFQDESVVDDSQLPKDRFSAERLKGVDSTLKIQPAELGDSAMYLCASTYQIAGGPDTQYFGPGTRLTVL.

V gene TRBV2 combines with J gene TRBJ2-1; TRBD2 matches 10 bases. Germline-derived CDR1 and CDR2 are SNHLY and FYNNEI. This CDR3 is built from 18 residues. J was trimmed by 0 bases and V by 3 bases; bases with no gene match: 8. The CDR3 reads CASSDSGGPAFSYNEQFF. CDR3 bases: TGTGCCAGCAGTGATAGCGGGGGGCCGGCCTTCTCCTACAATGAGCAGTTCTTC.

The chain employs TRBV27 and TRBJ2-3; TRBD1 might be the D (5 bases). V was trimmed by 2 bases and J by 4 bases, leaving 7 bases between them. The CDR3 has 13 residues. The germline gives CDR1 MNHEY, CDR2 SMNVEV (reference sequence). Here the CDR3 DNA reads TGTGCCAGCAGTTTAATCAGGGCAGATACGCAGTATTTT. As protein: CASSLIRADTQYF.